A single sample gave rise to the 9 T cell receptor beta chains below, sequenced in a study of CD8 T cells in ankylosing spondylitis. In TCRdb, the 5' RACE reads were re-called with MiXCR into one record per CDR3 protein. The table records hundreds of thousands of distinct CDR3 sequences, around 9.2% of them present only once. The sample taken for sequencing was blood, either unsorted or a sorted T cell fraction (not recorded which). Source of these receptors: a male donor with ankylosing spondylitis or in good health (not recorded which).

This clonotype was seen many times. The chain has TRBV27 and TRBJ2-3, with TRBD2 identical over 10 bases. Trimming cost V 6 bases and J 2 bases; bases outside gene matches: 8. The CDR3 has 16 amino acids. The germline CDR1 and CDR2 sequences are MNHEY and SMNVEV (reference sequence). The CDR3 is CASRTAGLADTDTQYF. The CDR3 DNA follows: TGTGCCAGCAGAACCGCTGGACTAGCGGACACAGATACGCAGTATTTT.

Ten or more counts support this clonotype. This sequence joins TRBV5-1 and TRBJ2-7; D unresolved. With 3 bases removed from V and 3 bases from J, the gap between germline ends came to 7 bases. The CDR3 covers 12 residues. Germline CDR1 reads SGHRS; CDR2 reads YFSETQ. The CDR3 DNA sequence: TGCGCCAGCAGCTGGAACCTCTACGAGCAGTACTTC. Its translation: CASSWNLYEQYF.

This clonotype was counted at least ten times. This sequence joins TRBV7-2 and TRBJ1-5; D unresolved. V shed 5 bases and J shed 7 bases, with 9 bases lying between them. Germline V gene lookup returns CDR1 SGHTA and CDR2 FQGNSA. The CDR3 spans 12 residues. The chain's CDR3 is CASSRLGQPQHF. Written as DNA, the CDR3 is TGTGCCAGCAGCCGCCTGGGACAGCCCCAGCATTTT.

This clonotype was recorded many times. The chain carries TRBV12-3 or TRBV12-4 and TRBJ1-1; D uncertain. V was clipped by 6 bases and J by 2 bases, with 10 bases between them. This CDR3 is built from 13 residues. CDR3 amino acids: CASSRSTNTEAFF. CDR3 coding DNA: TGTGCCAGCAGCCGGAGCACCAACACTGAAGCTTTCTTT.

This clonotype showed up many times. This rearrangement joins TRBV7-2 to TRBJ1-1; the match to TRBD1 covers 9 bases. V lost 4 bases and J lost 0; bases outside the gene matches: 9. This CDR3 spans 17 amino acids. Germline V gives CDR1 SGHTA, CDR2 FQGNSA. CDR3 nucleotides: TGTGCCAGCAGCTACCCCTCACAGGGGGCGATGAACACTGAAGCTTTCTTT. It is translated as CASSYPSQGAMNTEAFF.

The J gene is TRBJ2-3, the V gene TRBV10-3; D gene unclear. V lost 2 bases to trimming and J lost 2 bases, with 5 bases between them. The CDR3 is 13 residues long. CDR1 is ENHRY and CDR2 is SYGVKD in the germline V gene. CDR3: CAISENDTDTQYF. The CDR3 DNA reads as TGTGCCATCAGTGAGAACGACACAGATACGCAGTATTTT.

This clonotype was found a few times. A read error may explain this, as a much larger clone is one base away. The V gene is TRBV12-3 or TRBV12-4, the J gene TRBJ1-1, with 7 bases lining up with TRBD1. Unmatched junction bases numbered 2, after V lost 6 bases and J lost 1 base. The length of the CDR3 is 13 residues. CDR3 bases: TGTGCCAGCAGGGGGACAGCGAACACTGAAGCTTTCTTT. This gives the protein CASRGTANTEAFF.

This clonotype was recorded many times. This chain connects TRBV20-1 to TRBJ2-1, with 14 positions matching TRBD2. The CDR3 totals 19 residues. The V gene end was trimmed by 0 bases and the J gene end by 7 bases; junction bases not matched to a gene: 14. In germline, CDR1 is DFQATT, CDR2 SNEGSKA (reference sequence). The CDR3 DNA is TGCAGTGCTAGAGATCCCCGACTAGCGGGAGGGCCCACAGTTAATGAGCAGTTCTTC. It is translated as CSARDPRLAGGPTVNEQFF.

This sequence joins TRBV5-5 and TRBJ1-6, with D possibly being TRBD1 (5 bases). CDR3 length equals 16 residues. Trimming pared 4 bases from V and 0 bases from J, leaving 11 bases between. Germline CDR1 SGHKS, CDR2 YYEKEE (reference sequence). The chain's CDR3 is CASSGTDSSYNSPLHF. The DNA of the CDR3 is TGTGCCAGCAGCGGGACCGACAGCTCCTATAATTCACCCCTCCACTTT.